The 27 T cell receptor beta chains presented below share a single source sample, sequenced in a study of cytomegalovirus exposure and HLA in healthy donors. It was with 60 Vbeta and 13 Jbeta primers that the PCR ran. Assay: immunoSEQ multiplex PCR; the TCRdb copy retains only in-frame clones and omits some. The sample carries approximately 150,000 clones, about 74% recorded once. Sequencing used PBMCs. These receptors all come from a woman aged 55-70 years in good health and CMV-seronegative.

This chain connects TRBV7-8 to TRBJ2-5, with D possibly matching TRBD2 (6 bases). The V end was cut by 3 bases, the J end by 3 bases, with 11 bases between. The V gene's germline CDR1 is SGHVS and CDR2 FQNEAQ. This CDR3 contains 14 residues. The CDR3 loop is CASSFRDSEETQYF. The CDR3, as DNA: TGTGCCAGCAGCTTCCGGGACTCCGAAGAGACCCAGTACTTC.

The rearrangement uses TRBV25-1 and TRBJ2-7, with 9 bases aligning to TRBD1. Unmatched junction bases numbered 14, after V lost 6 bases and J lost 5 bases. Germline V CDR1 and CDR2: MGHDK, SYGVNS. This CDR3 comprises 16 residues. CDR3 loop: CASSRLGGTGYDEQYF. The CDR3 DNA follows: TGTGCCAGCAGCCGTTTGGGGGGGACAGGGTACGACGAGCAGTACTTC.

This chain links TRBV9 with TRBJ2-3, with D possibly TRBD1 on 5 matching bases. The V end was cut by 3 bases, the J end by 1 base, with 9 bases between. This CDR3 has 14 amino acids. The germline gives CDR1 SGDLS, CDR2 YYNGEE. CDR3 DNA sequence: TGTGCCAGCAGCGGGGGCAGCCGCACAGATACGCAGTATTTT. This codes for CASSGGSRTDTQYF.

J is TRBJ1-4 and V is TRBV2; TRBD1 matches 7 bases. This CDR3 has 14 residues. With V trimmed by 8 bases and J by 5 bases, 8 bases remained unmatched. Per the germline V gene, CDR1 is SNHLY and CDR2 is FYNNEI. In nucleotides, the CDR3 is TGTGCCAGCGGCAGGACAGGTCAGAATGAAAAACTGTTTTTT. Translating it yields CASGRTGQNEKLFF.

The chain carries TRBV27 and TRBJ1-2, with 9 bases identical to TRBD1. With V trimmed by 5 bases and J by 4 bases, 8 bases remained unmatched. Germline CDR1 and CDR2: MNHEY and SMNVEV (reference sequence). This CDR3 has 15 amino acids. CDR3 bases: TGTGCCAGCAGTGCGGGACAGGGAGTTGGCTATGGCTACACCTTC. The encoded protein is CASSAGQGVGYGYTF.

The V and J genes are TRBV28 and TRBJ2-1, with D possibly matching TRBD2 (7 bases). The CDR3 runs 15 residues. V dropped 2 bases and J dropped 6 bases, with 14 bases sitting between them. Germline loops: CDR1 MDHEN, CDR2 SYDVKM. DNA of the CDR3: TGTGCCAGCAGTTTAGGTAGGGGGGGCTCCAATGAGCAGTTCTTC. It specifies CASSLGRGGSNEQFF.

The chain is built from TRBV18 and TRBJ2-3, with 8 bases aligning to TRBD2. In germline, CDR1 is KGHSH, CDR2 LQKENI. V dropped 5 bases and J dropped 8; count of bases not matched to a gene: 18. This CDR3 has 17 amino acids. The CDR3 loop is CASSAPPRLAGLGTQYF. The CDR3 DNA follows: TGTGCCAGCTCAGCGCCACCCCGCCTAGCGGGCCTCGGTACGCAGTATTTT.

J is TRBJ2-1 and V is TRBV18; TRBD1 aligns across 10 bases. CDR1 KGHSH and CDR2 LQKENI come from the germline V gene. After removal of 0 bases from V and 9 bases from J, the junction contained 8 bases not matched to a gene. The CDR3 has 16 residues. The CDR3 here is CASSPPDDRGHGEQFF. The CDR3 region has the DNA TGTGCCAGCTCACCACCTGATGACAGGGGGCATGGTGAGCAGTTCTTC. Together with reference TRBV18 and TRBJ2-1, the CDR3 gives the full variable domain: NAGVMQNPRHLVRRRGQEARLRCSPMKGHSHVYWYRQLPEEGLKFMVYLQKENIIDESGMPKERFSAEFPKEGPSILRIQQVVRGDSAAYFCASSPPDDRGHGEQFFGPGTRLTVL.

This clone was detected only once. The rearrangement links TRBV18 to TRBJ1-1, with TRBD1 matching 9 bases. The CDR3 runs to 14 residues. Germline assignment: CDR1 KGHSH and CDR2 LQKENI. V gave up 2 bases and J gave up 7 bases; unmatched junction bases: 5. The CDR3: CASSPNRGRGEAFF. The CDR3 DNA reads TGTGCCAGCTCACCAAACAGGGGGCGAGGTGAAGCTTTCTTT.

The rearrangement links TRBV6-5 to TRBJ1-4; 9 bases line up with TRBD1. The CDR3 sequence is 15 residues long. Germline V gene sequence: CDR1 MNHEY, CDR2 SVGAGI. V was clipped by 4 bases and J by 8 bases; unmatched bases: 8. In DNA, the CDR3 is TGTGCCAGCAGTTTAACAGGGGGCTGGGGCGAAAAACTGTTTTTT. It yields the protein CASSLTGGWGEKLFF.

The genes are TRBV6-1 and TRBJ2-7; TRBD2 agrees at 12 bases. After removal of 4 bases from V and 2 bases from J, the junction contained 0 bases not matched to a gene. CDR3 length: 14 amino acids. The germline gives CDR1 MNHNS, CDR2 SASEGT. DNA for the CDR3: TGTGCCAGCAGTGGGACTAGCGGGGCCTACGAGCAGTACTTC. Translation gives CASSGTSGAYEQYF.

DNA of the CDR3: TGTGCCAGTAGTATTGGTGGACACCAGTTCTTC. It encodes CASSIGGHQFF. The gene calls are TRBV19 and TRBJ2-1; D may be TRBD1 (5 bases). Germline V gene data show CDR1 as LNHDA and CDR2 as SQIVND (reference sequence). The V end was cut by 3 bases, the J end by 13 bases, with 10 bases between. This CDR3 contains 11 residues.

V gene TRBV7-9 combines with J gene TRBJ2-1, with D possibly being TRBD2 (5 bases). Trimming removed 8 bases at V and 6 bases at J, with 11 bases between. CDR1 is SEHNR, CDR2 FQNEAQ, per germline (reference sequence). This CDR3 spans 12 amino acids. Here the CDR3 DNA reads TGTGCCAGCGAACCCCGGGGCAATGAGCAGTTCTTC. Translated: CASEPRGNEQFF. Full variable domain (rest looked up from reference TRBV7-9 and TRBJ2-1): DTGVSQNPRHKITKRGQNVTFRCDPISEHNRLYWYRQTLGQGPEFLTYFQNEAQLEKSRLLSDRFSAERPKGSFSTLEIQRTEQGDSAMYLCASEPRGNEQFFGPGTRLTVL.

CDR3 amino acids: CASSTPAGLGEQYF. CDR3 in DNA: TGTGCCAGCAGTACTCCAGCGGGGTTAGGGGAGCAGTACTTC. The chain links TRBV28 to TRBJ2-7, with TRBD2 identical over 7 bases. The CDR3 sequence is 14 residues long. The trim removed 5 bases at V and 7 bases at J, leaving 11 bases unmatched. CDR1 is MDHEN, CDR2 SYDVKM, per germline. The whole variable domain, remainder taken from reference TRBV28 and TRBJ2-7, is DVKVTQSSRYLVKRTGEKVFLECVQDMDHENMFWYRQDPGLGLRLIYFSYDVKMKEKGDIPEGYSVSREKKERFSLILESASTNQTSMYLCASSTPAGLGEQYFGPGTRLTVT.

The CDR3 DNA is TGTGCCTGGAGTCTGACAGGGACGACCGAAGCTTTCTTT. This translates into CAWSLTGTTEAFF. The rearrangement links TRBV30 to TRBJ1-1, with TRBD1 identical over 7 bases. The CDR3 covers 13 residues. Trimming removed 2 bases from V and 8 bases from J; junction bases left unmatched: 8. Germline loops: CDR1 GTSNPN, CDR2 SVGIG (reference sequence).

The V gene is TRBV2, the J gene TRBJ1-1; D gene uncertain. V lost 2 bases and J lost 0, with 7 bases in between. From germline, CDR1 is SNHLY and CDR2 FYNNEI. There are 14 residues in the CDR3. CDR3 coding DNA: TGTGCCAGCAGTGAATCCTCTCTGAACACTGAAGCTTTCTTT. This encodes CASSESSLNTEAFF.

This sequence joins TRBV10-1 and TRBJ2-3, with 12 bases matching TRBD2. V was pared by 5 bases and J by 2 bases, with 8 bases of the junction left unmatched. Germline V lookup: CDR1 WNHNN, CDR2 SYGVQD (reference sequence). The CDR3 has 17 residues. CDR3 protein: CASSRGTSGLFTDTQYF. The CDR3 DNA is TGCGCCAGCAGTCGGGGGACTAGCGGGTTATTCACAGATACGCAGTATTTT.

The chain carries TRBV5-4 and TRBJ1-6; TRBD1 agrees at 7 bases. Germline-derived CDR1 and CDR2 are SGHNT and YYREEE (reference sequence). J lost 4 bases, V lost 0 bases, and 7 bases had no gene match. The CDR3 is made up of 17 amino acids. The CDR3 here is CASSLAQGKRYNSPLHF. As DNA, the CDR3 is TGTGCCAGCAGCTTGGCACAGGGGAAGCGATATAATTCACCCCTCCACTTT.

The DNA for the CDR3 is TGCAGCGGCGGGCAGACTCGAACCTACAATGAGCAGTTCTTC. Amino acids: CSGGQTRTYNEQFF. The chain links TRBV29-1 to TRBJ2-1; a possible D gene is TRBD2 (5 bases). Trimming removed 7 bases from V and 2 bases from J, with 15 bases in between. The CDR3 spans 14 residues. Germline CDR1 is SQVTM and CDR2 is ANQGSEA.

This rearrangement joins TRBV12-5 to TRBJ1-1, with TRBD1 as a possible D gene (5 bases). The CDR3 covers 15 residues. V was cut by 7 bases and J by 1 base, with 16 bases left in between. Germline V CDR1 and CDR2: LGHNT, FRNRAP. The CDR3 region is CASADLRGGNTEAFF. CDR3 coding DNA: TGTGCTAGTGCCGATCTTCGGGGGGGGAACACTGAAGCTTTCTTT. Full variable domain (remainder filled in from reference TRBV12-5 and TRBJ1-1): DARVTQTPRHKVTEMGQEVTMRCQPILGHNTVFWYRQTMMQGLELLAYFRNRAPLDDSGMPKDRFSAEMPDATLATLKIQPSEPRDSAVYFCASADLRGGNTEAFFGQGTRLTVV.

The rearrangement joins TRBV28 to TRBJ1-5; a weak D match, TRBD1 (6 bases). The V end was cut by 2 bases, the J end by 7 bases, with 12 bases between. The CDR3 spans 14 residues. Germline lookup yields CDR1 MDHEN and CDR2 SYDVKM. As DNA, the CDR3 is TGTGCCAGCAGTTTACCACGGACAGTGCAGCCCCAGCATTTT. The encoded protein is CASSLPRTVQPQHF.

The V and J genes are TRBV28 and TRBJ2-7; TRBD1 might be the D (6 bases). Looked up from germline, CDR1 is MDHEN and CDR2 is SYDVKM. The V end lost 6 bases, the J end lost 0 bases, and 12 bases lay between the germline ends. This CDR3 comprises 14 residues. CDR3 amino acids: CASSLQGNSYEQYF. In DNA form, the CDR3 reads TGTGCCAGCAGCCTTCAGGGGAACTCCTACGAGCAGTACTTC.

V is TRBV28 and J is TRBJ2-5, with a weak D call TRBD2 (5 bases). CDR3 length: 13 residues. In germline, CDR1 is MDHEN, CDR2 SYDVKM. V lost 6 bases to trimming and J lost 5 bases, with 13 bases between them. For the CDR3, the DNA is TGTGCCAGCAGCAAACTAGTTCCGGAGACCCAGTACTTC. Its translation: CASSKLVPETQYF.

The rearrangement links TRBV11-3 to TRBJ2-1; 8 nucleotides align to TRBD2. CDR3 length equals 14 residues. The V gene end was trimmed by 6 bases and the J gene end by 12 bases; junction bases not matched to a gene: 13. Per germline, CDR1 SGHNT and CDR2 YENEEA. This chain's CDR3 is CASSTSGRTEGQFF. CDR3 in DNA: TGTGCCAGCAGTACTAGCGGACGTACCGAGGGGCAGTTCTTC.

This chain uses TRBV5-5 with TRBJ1-1; D remains ambiguous. Deletions cut 3 bases from V and 1 base from J, with 13 bases between. The CDR3 length is 15 residues. The V gene's germline CDR1 is SGHKS and CDR2 YYEKEE (reference sequence). The CDR3 here is CASSWAFGQNTEAFF. DNA of the CDR3: TGTGCCAGCAGCTGGGCGTTTGGTCAGAACACTGAAGCTTTCTTT.

V gene TRBV27 combines with J gene TRBJ1-4; 9 positions agree with TRBD1. This CDR3 is 14 amino acids long. The trim removed 4 bases at V and 4 bases at J, leaving 1 base unmatched. From germline, CDR1 is MNHEY and CDR2 SMNVEV (reference sequence). CDR3 loop: CASSWDRVNEKLFF. The CDR3 DNA reads as TGTGCCAGCAGTTGGGACAGGGTTAATGAAAAACTGTTTTTT.

The chain carries TRBV7-9 and TRBJ2-5; D is perhaps TRBD1 (5 bases). There are 14 residues in the CDR3. V was shortened by 5 bases and J by 7 bases, with 17 bases between the two germline ends. Germline V gene lookup returns CDR1 SEHNR and CDR2 FQNEAQ (reference sequence). The CDR3 region is CASSPSGKSGTQYF. For the CDR3, the DNA is TGTGCCAGCAGCCCATCAGGGAAATCCGGGACCCAGTACTTC.